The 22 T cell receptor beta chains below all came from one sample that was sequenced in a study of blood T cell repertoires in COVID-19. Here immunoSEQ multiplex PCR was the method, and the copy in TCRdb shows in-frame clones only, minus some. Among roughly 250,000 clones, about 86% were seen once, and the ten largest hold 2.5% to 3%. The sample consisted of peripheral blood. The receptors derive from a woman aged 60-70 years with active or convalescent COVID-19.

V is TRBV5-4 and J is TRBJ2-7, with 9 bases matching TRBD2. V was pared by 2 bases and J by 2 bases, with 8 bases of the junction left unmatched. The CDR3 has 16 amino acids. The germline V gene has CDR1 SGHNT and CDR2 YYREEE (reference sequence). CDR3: CASSFGAGGLAYEQYF. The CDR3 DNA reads TGTGCCAGCAGCTTCGGGGCGGGGGGGCTAGCCTACGAGCAGTACTTC. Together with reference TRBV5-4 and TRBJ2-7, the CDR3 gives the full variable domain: ETGVTQSPTHLIKTRGQQVTLRCSSQSGHNTVSWYQQALGQGPQFIFQYYREEENGRGNFPPRFSGLQFPNYSSELNVNALELDDSALYLCASSFGAGGLAYEQYFGPGTRLTVT.

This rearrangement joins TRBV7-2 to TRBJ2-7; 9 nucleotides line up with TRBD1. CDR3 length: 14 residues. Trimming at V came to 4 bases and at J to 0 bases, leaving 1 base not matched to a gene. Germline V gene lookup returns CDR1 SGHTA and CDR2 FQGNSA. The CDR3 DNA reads TGTGCCAGCAGCTGGGACAGGGTCTCCTACGAGCAGTACTTC. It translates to CASSWDRVSYEQYF.

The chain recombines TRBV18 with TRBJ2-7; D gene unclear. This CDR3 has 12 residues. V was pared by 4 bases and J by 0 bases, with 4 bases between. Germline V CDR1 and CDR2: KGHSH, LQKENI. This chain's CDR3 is CASSQSSYEQYF. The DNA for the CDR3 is TGTGCCAGCTCACAGAGCTCCTACGAGCAGTACTTC.

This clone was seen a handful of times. CDR3 sequence: CASSVGGTVSNTEAFF. In DNA, the CDR3 is TGTGCCAGCAGCGTAGGGGGGACAGTGTCGAACACTGAAGCTTTCTTT. The rearrangement links TRBV9 to TRBJ1-1, with 7 nucleotides matching TRBD1. CDR1 SGDLS and CDR2 YYNGEE come from the germline V gene. The CDR3 is 16 amino acids. The V gene end was trimmed by 0 bases and the J gene end by 1 base; junction bases not matched to a gene: 6.

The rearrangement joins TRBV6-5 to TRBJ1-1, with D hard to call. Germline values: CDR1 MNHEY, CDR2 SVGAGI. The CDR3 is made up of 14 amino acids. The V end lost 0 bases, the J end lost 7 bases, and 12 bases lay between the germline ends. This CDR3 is CASSYSRGSSEAFF. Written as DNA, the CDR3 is TGTGCCAGCAGTTACTCGAGAGGTAGCAGTGAAGCTTTCTTT.

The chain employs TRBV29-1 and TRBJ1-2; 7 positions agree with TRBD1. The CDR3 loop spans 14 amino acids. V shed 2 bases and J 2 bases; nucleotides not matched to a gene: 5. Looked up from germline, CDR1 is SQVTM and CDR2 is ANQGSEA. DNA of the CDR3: TGCAGCGTTGAACCTGAACAGGGGAACTATGGCTACACCTTC. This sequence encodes CSVEPEQGNYGYTF.

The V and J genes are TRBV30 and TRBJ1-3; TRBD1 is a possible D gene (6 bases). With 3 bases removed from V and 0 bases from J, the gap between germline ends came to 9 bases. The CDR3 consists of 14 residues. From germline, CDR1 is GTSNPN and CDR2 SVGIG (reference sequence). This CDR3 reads CAWRDSRSGNTIYF. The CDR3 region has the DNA TGTGCCTGGAGGGACAGTCGCTCTGGAAACACCATATATTTT.

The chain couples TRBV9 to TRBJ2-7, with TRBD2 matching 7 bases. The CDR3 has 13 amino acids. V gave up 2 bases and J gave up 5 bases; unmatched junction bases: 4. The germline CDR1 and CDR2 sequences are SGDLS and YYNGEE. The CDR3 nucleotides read TGTGCCAGCAGCGTGGGGGGGAATGACGAGCAGTACTTC. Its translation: CASSVGGNDEQYF.

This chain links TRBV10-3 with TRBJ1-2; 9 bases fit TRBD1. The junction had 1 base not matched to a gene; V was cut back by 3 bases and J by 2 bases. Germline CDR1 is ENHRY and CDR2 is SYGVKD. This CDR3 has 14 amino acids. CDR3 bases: TGTGCCATCAGTGAAGGGACAGGGAACTATGGCTACACCTTC. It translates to CAISEGTGNYGYTF.

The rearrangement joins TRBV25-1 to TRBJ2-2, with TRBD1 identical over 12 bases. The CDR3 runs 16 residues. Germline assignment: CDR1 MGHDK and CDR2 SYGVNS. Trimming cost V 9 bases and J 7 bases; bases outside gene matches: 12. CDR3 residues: CASPSGTGGLGGELFF. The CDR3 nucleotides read TGTGCCAGTCCCTCCGGGACAGGGGGCTTGGGCGGGGAGCTGTTTTTT.

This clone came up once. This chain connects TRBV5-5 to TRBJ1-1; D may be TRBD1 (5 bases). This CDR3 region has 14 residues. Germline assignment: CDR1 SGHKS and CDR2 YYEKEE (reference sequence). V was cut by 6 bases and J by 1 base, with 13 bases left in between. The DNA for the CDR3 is TGTGCCAGCACCAGGGTACGGGCGAACACTGAAGCTTTCTTT. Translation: CASTRVRANTEAFF.

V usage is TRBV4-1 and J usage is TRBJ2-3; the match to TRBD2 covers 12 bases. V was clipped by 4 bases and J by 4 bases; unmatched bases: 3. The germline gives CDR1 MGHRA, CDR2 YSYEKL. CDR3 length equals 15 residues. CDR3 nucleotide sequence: TGCGCCAGCAGCCCGCTAGCGGGGGGGGCAGATACGCAGTATTTT. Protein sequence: CASSPLAGGADTQYF.

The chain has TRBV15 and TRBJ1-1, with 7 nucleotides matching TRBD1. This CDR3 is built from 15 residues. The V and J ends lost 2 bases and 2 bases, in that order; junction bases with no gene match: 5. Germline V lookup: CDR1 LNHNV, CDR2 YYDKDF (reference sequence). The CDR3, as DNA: TGTGCCACCAGCAGATACAGGGGCGGAAACACTGAAGCTTTCTTT. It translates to CATSRYRGGNTEAFF.

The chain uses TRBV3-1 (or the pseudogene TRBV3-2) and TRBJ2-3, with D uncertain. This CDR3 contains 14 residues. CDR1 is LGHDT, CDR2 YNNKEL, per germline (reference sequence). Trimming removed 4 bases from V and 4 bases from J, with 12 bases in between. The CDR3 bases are TGTGCCAGCAGCCCGACAACCAGCTCAGATACGCAGTATTTT. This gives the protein CASSPTTSSDTQYF.

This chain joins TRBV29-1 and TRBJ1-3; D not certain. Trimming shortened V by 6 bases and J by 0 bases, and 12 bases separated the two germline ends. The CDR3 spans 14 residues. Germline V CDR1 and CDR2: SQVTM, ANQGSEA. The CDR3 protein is CSVEDGSSGNTIYF. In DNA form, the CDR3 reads TGCAGCGTCGAGGACGGGAGCTCTGGAAACACCATATATTTT.

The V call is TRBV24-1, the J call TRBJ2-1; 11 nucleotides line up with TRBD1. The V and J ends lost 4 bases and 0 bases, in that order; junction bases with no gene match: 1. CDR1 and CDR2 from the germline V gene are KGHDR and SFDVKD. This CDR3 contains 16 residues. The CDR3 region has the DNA TGTGCCACCAGTGACGGGACAGGGGGCTCCTACAATGAGCAGTTCTTC. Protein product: CATSDGTGGSYNEQFF.

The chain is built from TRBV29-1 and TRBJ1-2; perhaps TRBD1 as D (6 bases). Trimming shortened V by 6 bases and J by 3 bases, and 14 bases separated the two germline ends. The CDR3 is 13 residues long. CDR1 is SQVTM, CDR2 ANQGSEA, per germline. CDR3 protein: CSVTRDIDYGYTF. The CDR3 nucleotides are TGCAGCGTGACCAGGGACATTGACTATGGCTACACCTTC.

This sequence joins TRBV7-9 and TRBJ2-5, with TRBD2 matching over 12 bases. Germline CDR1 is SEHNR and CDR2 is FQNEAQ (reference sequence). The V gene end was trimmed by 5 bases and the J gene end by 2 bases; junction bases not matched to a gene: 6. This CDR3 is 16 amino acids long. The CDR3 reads CASSPPTSGGQETQYF. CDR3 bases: TGTGCCAGCAGCCCCCCGACTAGCGGGGGACAAGAGACCCAGTACTTC.

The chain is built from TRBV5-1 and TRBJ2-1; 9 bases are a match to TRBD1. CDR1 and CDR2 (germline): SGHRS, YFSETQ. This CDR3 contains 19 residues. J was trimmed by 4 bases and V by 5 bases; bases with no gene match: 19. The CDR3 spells CASSKRQPGQGFFYNEQFF. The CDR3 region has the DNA TGCGCCAGCAGTAAGAGACAACCGGGACAGGGTTTCTTTTACAATGAGCAGTTCTTC.

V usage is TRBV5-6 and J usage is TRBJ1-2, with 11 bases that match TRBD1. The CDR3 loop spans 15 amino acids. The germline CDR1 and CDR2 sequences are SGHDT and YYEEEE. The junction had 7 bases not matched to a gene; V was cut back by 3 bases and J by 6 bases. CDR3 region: CASSSGTGGVDGYTF. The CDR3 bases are TGTGCCAGCAGCTCCGGGACAGGGGGTGTCGATGGCTACACCTTC. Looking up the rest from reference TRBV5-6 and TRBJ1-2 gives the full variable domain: DAGVTQSPTHLIKTRGQQVTLRCSPKSGHDTVSWYQQALGQGPQFIFQYYEEEERQRGNFPDRFSGHQFPNYSSELNVNALLLGDSALYLCASSSGTGGVDGYTFGSGTRLTVV.

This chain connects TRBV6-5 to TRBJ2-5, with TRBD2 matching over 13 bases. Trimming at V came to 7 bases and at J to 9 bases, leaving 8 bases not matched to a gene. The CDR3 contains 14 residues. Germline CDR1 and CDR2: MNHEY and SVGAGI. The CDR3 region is CASNPLAGGVAQYF. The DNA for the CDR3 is TGTGCCAGCAACCCACTAGCGGGGGGGGTCGCCCAGTACTTC.

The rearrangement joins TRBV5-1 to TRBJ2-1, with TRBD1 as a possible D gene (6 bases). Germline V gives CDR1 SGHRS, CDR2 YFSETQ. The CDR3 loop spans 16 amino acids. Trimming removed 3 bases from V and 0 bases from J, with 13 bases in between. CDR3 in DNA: TGCGCCAGCAGCTCCCAACTAGGGGGCTCCTACAATGAGCAGTTCTTC. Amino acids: CASSSQLGGSYNEQFF.